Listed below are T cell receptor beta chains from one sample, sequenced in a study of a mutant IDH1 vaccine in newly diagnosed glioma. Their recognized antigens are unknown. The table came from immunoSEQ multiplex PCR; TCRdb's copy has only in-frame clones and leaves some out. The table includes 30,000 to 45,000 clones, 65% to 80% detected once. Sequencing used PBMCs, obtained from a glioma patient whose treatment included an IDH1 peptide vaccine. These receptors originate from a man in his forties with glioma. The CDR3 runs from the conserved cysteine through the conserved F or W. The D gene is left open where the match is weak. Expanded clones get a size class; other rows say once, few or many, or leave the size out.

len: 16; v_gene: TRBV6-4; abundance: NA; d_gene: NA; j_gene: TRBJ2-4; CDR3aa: CATRGGSLVGKNIQYF; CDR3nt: TGTGCCACCAGGGGGGGCAGCCTTGTTGGCAAAAACATTCAGTACTTC
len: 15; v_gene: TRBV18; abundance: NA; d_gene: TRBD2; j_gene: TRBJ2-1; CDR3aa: CASHRNIAGANEQFF; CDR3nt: TGTGCCAGCCACCGAAATATAGCGGGAGCCAATGAGCAGTTCTTC
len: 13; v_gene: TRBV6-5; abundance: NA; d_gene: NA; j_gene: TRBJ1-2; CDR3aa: CASGARPNYGYTF; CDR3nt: TGTGCCAGCGGGGCGAGACCTAACTATGGCTACACCTTC
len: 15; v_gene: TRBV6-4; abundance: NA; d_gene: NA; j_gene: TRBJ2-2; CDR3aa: CASSVYREGPGELFF; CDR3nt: TGTGCCAGCAGTGTTTACCGAGAGGGTCCCGGGGAGCTGTTTTTT
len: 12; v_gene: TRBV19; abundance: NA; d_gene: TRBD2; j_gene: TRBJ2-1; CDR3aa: CASSAGAGEQFF; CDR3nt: TGTGCCAGTAGTGCGGGAGCGGGTGAGCAGTTCTTC
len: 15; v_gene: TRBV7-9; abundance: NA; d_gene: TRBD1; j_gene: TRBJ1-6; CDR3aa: CASSGTGQRLSPLHF; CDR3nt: TGTGCCAGCAGCGGAACGGGACAGAGACTTTCACCCCTCCACTTT
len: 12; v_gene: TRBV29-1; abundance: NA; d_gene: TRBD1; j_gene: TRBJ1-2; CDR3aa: CSAAGQTYGYTF; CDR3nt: TGCAGCGCCGCGGGACAGACCTATGGCTACACCTTC
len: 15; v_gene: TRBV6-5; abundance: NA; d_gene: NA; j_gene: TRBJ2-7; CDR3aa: CASSAFGARSDEQYF; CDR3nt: TGTGCCAGCAGCGCTTTTGGCGCCCGATCGGACGAGCAGTACTTC
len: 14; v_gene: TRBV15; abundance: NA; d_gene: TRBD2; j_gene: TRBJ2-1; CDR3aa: CATSSSGSYNEQFF; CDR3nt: TGTGCCACCAGCTCTAGCGGGAGCTACAATGAGCAGTTCTTC
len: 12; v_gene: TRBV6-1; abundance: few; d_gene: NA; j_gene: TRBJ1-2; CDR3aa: CASTISGYGYTF; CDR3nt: TGTGCCAGCACTATCAGTGGCTATGGCTACACCTTC
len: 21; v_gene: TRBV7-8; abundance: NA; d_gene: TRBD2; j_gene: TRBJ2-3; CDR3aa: CASSNRVRTSGSRVSTDTQYF; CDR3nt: TGTGCCAGCAGCAATAGGGTTAGGACTAGCGGGAGTAGGGTTAGCACAGATACGCAGTATTTT
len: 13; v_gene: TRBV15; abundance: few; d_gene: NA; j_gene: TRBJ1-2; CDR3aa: CATSREEGDDYTF; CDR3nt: TGTGCCACCAGCAGGGAAGAAGGCGATGACTACACCTTC
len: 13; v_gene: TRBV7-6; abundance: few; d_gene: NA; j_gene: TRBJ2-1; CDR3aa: CASSFQSYNEQFF; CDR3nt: TGTGCCAGCAGCTTTCAGTCCTACAATGAGCAGTTCTTC
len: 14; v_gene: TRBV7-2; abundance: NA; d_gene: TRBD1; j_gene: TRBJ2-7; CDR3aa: CASTMDRGTYEQYF; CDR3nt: TGTGCCAGCACTATGGACAGGGGCACCTACGAGCAGTACTTC
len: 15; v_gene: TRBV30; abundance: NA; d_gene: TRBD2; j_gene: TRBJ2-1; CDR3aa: CAWSVRRTSGNEQFF; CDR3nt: TGTGCCTGGAGTGTACGGAGGACTAGCGGCAATGAGCAGTTCTTC
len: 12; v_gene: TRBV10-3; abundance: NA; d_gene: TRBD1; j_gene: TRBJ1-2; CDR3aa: CAIPGTANGYTF; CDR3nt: TGTGCCATCCCCGGGACAGCCAATGGCTACACCTTC
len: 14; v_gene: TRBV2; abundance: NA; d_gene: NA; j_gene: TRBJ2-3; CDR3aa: CASSGDSTWDTQYF; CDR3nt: TGTGCCAGCAGTGGGGACTCCACCTGGGATACGCAGTATTTT
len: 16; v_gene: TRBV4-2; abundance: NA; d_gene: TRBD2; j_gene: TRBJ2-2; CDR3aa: CASSQGTSGRGGELFF; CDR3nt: TGTGCCAGCAGCCAAGGGACTAGCGGGAGAGGCGGGGAGCTGTTTTTT
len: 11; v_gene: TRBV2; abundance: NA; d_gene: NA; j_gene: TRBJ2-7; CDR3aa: CASSKAREQYF; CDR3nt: TGTGCCAGCAGTAAGGCCCGCGAGCAGTACTTC
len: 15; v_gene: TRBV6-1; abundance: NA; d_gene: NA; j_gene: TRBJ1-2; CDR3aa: CASSDSGQPNYGYTF; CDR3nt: TGTGCCAGCAGTGATTCTGGACAGCCCAACTATGGCTACACCTTC
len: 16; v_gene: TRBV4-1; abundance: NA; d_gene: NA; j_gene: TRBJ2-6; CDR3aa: CASSQETGTGANVLTF; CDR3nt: TGCGCCAGCAGCCAAGAAACAGGGACTGGGGCCAACGTCCTGACTTTC
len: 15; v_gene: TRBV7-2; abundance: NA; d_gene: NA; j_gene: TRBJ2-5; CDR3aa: CASSLGGSGPETQYF; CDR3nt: TGTGCCAGCAGCTTAGGTGGGAGTGGTCCAGAGACCCAGTACTTC
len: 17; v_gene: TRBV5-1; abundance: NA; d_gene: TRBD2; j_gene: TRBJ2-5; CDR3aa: CASSPYGTSGRAETQYF; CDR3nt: TGCGCCAGCAGCCCGTATGGGACTAGCGGGAGGGCAGAGACCCAGTACTTC
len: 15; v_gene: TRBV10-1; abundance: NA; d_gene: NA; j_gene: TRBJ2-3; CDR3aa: CASSEQDPSTDTQYF; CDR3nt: TGCGCCAGCAGTGAGCAGGATCCTAGCACAGATACGCAGTATTTT
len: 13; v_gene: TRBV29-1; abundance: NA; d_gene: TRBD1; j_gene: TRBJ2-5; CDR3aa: CSVVQQGALTQYF; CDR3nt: TGCAGCGTTGTCCAACAGGGGGCTTTGACCCAGTACTTC
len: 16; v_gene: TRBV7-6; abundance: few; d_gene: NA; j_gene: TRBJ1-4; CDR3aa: CASSFFPSPSREKLFF; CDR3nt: TGTGCCAGCAGCTTTTTCCCAAGCCCCTCGAGGGAAAAACTGTTTTTT
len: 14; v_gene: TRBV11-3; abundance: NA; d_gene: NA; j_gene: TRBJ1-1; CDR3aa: CASSLYSGDTEAFF; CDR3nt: TGTGCCAGCAGCTTATACAGCGGGGACACTGAAGCTTTCTTT
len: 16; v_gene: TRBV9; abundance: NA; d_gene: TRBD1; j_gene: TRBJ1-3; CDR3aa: CASSVGGTGAIHTIYF; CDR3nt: TGTGCCAGCAGCGTAGGCGGGACAGGGGCCATACACACCATATATTTT
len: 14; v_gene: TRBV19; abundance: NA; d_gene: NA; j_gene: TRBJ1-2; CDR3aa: CASSATGDFYGYTF; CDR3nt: TGTGCCAGTTCCGCGACGGGGGACTTCTATGGCTACACCTTC
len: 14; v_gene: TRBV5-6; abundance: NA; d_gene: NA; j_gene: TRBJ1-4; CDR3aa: CASSLRMGNEKLFF; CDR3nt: TGTGCCAGCAGCCTCCGGATGGGGAATGAAAAACTGTTTTTT
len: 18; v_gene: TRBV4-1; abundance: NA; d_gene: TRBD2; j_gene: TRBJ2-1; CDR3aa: CASSQDDLAGGSYNEQFF; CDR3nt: TGCGCCAGCAGCCAAGATGATCTAGCGGGAGGCTCCTACAATGAGCAGTTCTTC
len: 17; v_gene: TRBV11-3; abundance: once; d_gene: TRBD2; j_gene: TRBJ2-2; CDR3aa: CASSSGTSGRAFGELFF; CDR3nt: TGTGCCAGCAGCTCCGGGACTAGCGGGAGGGCTTTCGGGGAGCTGTTTTTT
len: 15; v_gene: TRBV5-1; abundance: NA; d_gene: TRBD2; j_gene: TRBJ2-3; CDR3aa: CASSLSGNLADTQYF; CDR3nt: TGCGCCAGCAGCTTGAGCGGGAATCTCGCAGATACGCAGTATTTT
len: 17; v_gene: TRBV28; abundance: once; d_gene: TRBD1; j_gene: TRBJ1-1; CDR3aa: CASSSPGQGAFNTEAFF; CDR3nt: TGTGCCAGCAGTTCCCCGGGACAGGGGGCATTTAACACTGAAGCTTTCTTT
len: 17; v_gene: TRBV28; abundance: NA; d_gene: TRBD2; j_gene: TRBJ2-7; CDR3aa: CASSLWTLAGGPGEQYF; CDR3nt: TGTGCCAGCAGTTTATGGACACTAGCGGGAGGCCCCGGAGAGCAGTACTTC
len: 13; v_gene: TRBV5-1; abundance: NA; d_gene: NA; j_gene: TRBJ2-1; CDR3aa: CASRVQGSNEQFF; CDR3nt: TGCGCCAGCAGGGTCCAGGGTAGCAATGAGCAGTTCTTC
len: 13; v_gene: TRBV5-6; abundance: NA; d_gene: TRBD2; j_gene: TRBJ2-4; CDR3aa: CASSLGTSGRGYF; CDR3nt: TGTGCCAGCAGCCTCGGGACTAGCGGGAGGGGGTACTTC
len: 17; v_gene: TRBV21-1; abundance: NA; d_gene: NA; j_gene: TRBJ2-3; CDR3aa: CASSKASQGLSADTQYF; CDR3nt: TGTGCCAGCAGCAAAGCCTCACAGGGCCTTTCGGCAGATACGCAGTATTTT